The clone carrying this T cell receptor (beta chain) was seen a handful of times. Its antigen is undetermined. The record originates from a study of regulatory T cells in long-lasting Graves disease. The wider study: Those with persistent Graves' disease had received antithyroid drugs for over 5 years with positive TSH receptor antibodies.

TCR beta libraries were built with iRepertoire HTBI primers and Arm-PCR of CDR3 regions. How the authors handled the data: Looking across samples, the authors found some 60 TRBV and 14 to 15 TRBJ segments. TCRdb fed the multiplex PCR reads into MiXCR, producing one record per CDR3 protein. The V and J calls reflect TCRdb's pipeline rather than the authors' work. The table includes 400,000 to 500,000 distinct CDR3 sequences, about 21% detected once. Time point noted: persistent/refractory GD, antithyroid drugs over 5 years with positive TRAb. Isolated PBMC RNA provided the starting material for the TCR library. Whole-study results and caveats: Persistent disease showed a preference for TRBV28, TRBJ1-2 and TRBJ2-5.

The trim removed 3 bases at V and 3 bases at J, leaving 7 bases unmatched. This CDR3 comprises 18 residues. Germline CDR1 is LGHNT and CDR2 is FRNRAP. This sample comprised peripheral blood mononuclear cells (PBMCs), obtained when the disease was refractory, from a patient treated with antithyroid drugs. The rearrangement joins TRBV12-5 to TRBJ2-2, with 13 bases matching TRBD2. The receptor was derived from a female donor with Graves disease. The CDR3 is CASGFRTSGRTDTGELFF. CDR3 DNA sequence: TGTGCTAGTGGTTTTAGGACTAGCGGGAGAACGGACACCGGGGAGCTGTTTTTT.